The clone carrying this T cell receptor (beta chain) was observed a single time. This entry comes from a study of T cell changes during pregnancy in multiple sclerosis. The junction had 6 bases not matched to a gene; V was cut back by 6 bases and J by 7 bases. This CDR3 has 12 amino acids. The V gene's germline CDR1 is ENHRY and CDR2 SYGVKD. Data came from immunoSEQ multiplex PCR; TCRdb stores just in-frame clones and leaves some out. The sample contains about 57,000 clones, 80% to 95% of which appear only once. This clonotype originated in a female donor with multiple sclerosis, enrolled in a pregnancy study. The rearrangement uses TRBV10-3 and TRBJ2-7; the match to TRBD1 covers 7 bases. This specimen consisted of CD4+ T cells from peripheral blood mononuclear cells, obtained in the third trimester of pregnancy. CDR3 nucleotides: TGTGCCATCAGCCTTCTACAGGGGGAGCAGTACTTC. Its protein is CAISLLQGEQYF.